This TCR beta chain comes out of a study of Graves' ophthalmopathy and Graves' hyperthyroidism. Overall study findings and caveats: The model predicted ophthalmopathy progression with around 70% sensitivity and around 74% specificity.

CDR1 is LGHNA and CDR2 is YSLEER in the germline V gene. Trimming took off 4 bases at V and 6 bases at J, with 15 bases between the two ends. CDR3 length equals 14 residues. A note on this clonotype: Its antigen is unidentified. One base away lies a much larger clone, so this may be a sequencing read error.

Amplified TCR beta CDR3 regions were obtained using RNA transcripts as template. The authors performed first-round RT-PCR with HTBI primers and then a second-round multiplex PCR. Each CDR3 protein gets one entry after TCRdb re-called the multiplex PCR reads with MiXCR. The data hold approximately 1.2 million distinct CDR3 sequences, with about 36% observed a single time. The sample comprised peripheral blood or thyroid tissue (not recorded which). This clonotype originated in an adult man with Graves' hyperthyroidism. The chain uses TRBV4-3 and TRBJ1-2, with a possible D match to TRBD1 (5 bases). The chain's CDR3 is CASSRDSVTNGYTF. In DNA, the CDR3 is TGCGCCAGCAGCCGAGACAGCGTAACTAATGGCTACACCTTC.